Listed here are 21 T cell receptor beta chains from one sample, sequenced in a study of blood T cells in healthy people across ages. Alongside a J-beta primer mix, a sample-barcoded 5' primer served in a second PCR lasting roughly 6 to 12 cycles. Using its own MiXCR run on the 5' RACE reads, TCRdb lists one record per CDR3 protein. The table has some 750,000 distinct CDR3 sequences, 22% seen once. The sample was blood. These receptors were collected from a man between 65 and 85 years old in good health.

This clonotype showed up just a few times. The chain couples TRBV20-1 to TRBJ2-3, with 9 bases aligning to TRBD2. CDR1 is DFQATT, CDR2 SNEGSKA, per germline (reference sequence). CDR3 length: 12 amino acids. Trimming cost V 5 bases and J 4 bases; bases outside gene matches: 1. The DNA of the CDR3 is TGCAGTGCTGTAGCGGGAGCAGATACGCAGTATTTT. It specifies CSAVAGADTQYF.

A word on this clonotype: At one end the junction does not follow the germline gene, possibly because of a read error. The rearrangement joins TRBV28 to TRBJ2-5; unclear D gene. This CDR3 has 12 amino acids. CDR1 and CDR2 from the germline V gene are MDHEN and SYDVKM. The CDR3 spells CASSKRPSPQSF. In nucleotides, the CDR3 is TGTGCCAGCAGCAAAAGGCCCAGCCCCCAGTCCTTC.

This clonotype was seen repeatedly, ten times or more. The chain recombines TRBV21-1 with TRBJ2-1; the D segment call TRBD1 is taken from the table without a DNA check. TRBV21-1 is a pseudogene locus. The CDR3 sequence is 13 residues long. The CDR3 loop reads CASSKLPRLEQFF. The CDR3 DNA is TGTGCCAGCAGCAAACTACCCCGGCTGGAGCAGTTCTTC.

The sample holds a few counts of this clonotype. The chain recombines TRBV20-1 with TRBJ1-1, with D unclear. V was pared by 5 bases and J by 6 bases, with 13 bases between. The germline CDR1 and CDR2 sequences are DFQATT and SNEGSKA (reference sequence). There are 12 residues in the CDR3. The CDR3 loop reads CSARGGFPEAFF. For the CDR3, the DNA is TGCAGTGCTCGCGGCGGCTTCCCTGAAGCTTTCTTT.

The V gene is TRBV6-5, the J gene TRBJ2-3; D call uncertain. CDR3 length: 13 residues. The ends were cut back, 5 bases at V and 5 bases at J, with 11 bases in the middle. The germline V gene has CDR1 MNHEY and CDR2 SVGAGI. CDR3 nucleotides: TGTGCCAGCAGTAGGACCAGGAGAGATACGCAGTATTTT. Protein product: CASSRTRRDTQYF.

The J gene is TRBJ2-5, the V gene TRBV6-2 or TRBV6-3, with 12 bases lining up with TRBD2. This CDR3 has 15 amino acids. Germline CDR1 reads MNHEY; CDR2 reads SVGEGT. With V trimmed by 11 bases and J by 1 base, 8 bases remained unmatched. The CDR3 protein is CAGRLAGAVQETQYF. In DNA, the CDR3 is TGTGCCGGACGACTAGCGGGGGCCGTCCAAGAGACCCAGTACTTC.

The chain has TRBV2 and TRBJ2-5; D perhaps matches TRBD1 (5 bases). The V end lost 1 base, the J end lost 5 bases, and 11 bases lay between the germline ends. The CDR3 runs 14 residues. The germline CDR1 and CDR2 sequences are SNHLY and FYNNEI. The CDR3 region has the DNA TGTGCCAGCAGTGAAGGACAGCAAAGGGAGACCCAGTACTTC. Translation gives CASSEGQQRETQYF.

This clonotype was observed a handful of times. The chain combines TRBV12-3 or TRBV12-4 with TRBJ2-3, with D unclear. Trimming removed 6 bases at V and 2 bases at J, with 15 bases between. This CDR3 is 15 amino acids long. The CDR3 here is CASSNPKVPTDTQYF. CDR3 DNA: TGTGCCAGCAGCAACCCGAAGGTCCCCACAGATACGCAGTATTTT.

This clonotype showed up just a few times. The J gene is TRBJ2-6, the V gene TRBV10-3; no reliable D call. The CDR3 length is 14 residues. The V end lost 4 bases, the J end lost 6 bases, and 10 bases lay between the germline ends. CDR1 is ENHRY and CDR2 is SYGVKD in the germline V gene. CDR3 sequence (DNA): TGTGCCATCAGTGGGGCCCCTGTGGCCAACGTCCTGACTTTC. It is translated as CAISGAPVANVLTF.

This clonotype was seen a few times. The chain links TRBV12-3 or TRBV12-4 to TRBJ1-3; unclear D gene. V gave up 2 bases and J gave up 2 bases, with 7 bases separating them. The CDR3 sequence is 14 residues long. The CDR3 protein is CASSLRAAGNTIYF. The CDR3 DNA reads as TGTGCCAGCAGTTTAAGGGCTGCTGGAAACACCATATATTTT.

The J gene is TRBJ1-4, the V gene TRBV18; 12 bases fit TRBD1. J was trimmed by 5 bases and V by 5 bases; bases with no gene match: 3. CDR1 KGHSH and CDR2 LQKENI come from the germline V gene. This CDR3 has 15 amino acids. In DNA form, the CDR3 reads TGTGCCAGCTCAACGGGACAGGGGGCGAATGAAAAACTGTTTTTT. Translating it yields CASSTGQGANEKLFF. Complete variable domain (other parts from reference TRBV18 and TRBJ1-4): NAGVMQNPRHLVRRRGQEARLRCSPMKGHSHVYWYRQLPEEGLKFMVYLQKENIIDESGMPKERFSAEFPKEGPSILRIQQVVRGDSAAYFCASSTGQGANEKLFFGSGTQLSVL.

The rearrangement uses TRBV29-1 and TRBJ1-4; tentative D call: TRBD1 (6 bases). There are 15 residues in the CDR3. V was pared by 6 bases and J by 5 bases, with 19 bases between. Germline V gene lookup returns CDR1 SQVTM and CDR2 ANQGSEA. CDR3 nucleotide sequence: TGCAGCGTCCGACAGGATTTTGGGGAGAATGAAAAACTGTTTTTT. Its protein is CSVRQDFGENEKLFF.

The CDR3 DNA sequence: TGTGCCAGCAGTTTACCCAGGGGGCAAAACACCATATATTTT. This encodes CASSLPRGQNTIYF. J is TRBJ1-3 and V is TRBV28, with TRBD1 matching 8 bases. CDR1 MDHEN and CDR2 SYDVKM come from the germline V gene. There are 14 residues in the CDR3. Trimming at V came to 2 bases and at J to 6 bases, leaving 3 bases not matched to a gene. Variable domain in full (rest from reference TRBV28 and TRBJ1-3): DVKVTQSSRYLVKRTGEKVFLECVQDMDHENMFWYRQDPGLGLRLIYFSYDVKMKEKGDIPEGYSVSREKKERFSLILESASTNQTSMYLCASSLPRGQNTIYFGEGSWLTVV.

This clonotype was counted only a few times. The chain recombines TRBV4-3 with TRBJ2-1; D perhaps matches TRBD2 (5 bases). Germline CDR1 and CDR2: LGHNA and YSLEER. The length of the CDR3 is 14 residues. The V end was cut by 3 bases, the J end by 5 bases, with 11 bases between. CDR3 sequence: CASSQYGGHNEQFF. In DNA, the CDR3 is TGCGCCAGCAGCCAGTATGGCGGGCACAATGAGCAGTTCTTC.

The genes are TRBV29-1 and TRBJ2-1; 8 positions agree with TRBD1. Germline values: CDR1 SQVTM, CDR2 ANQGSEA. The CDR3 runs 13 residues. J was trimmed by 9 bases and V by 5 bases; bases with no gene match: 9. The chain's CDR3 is CSVPRDRGSEQFF. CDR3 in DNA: TGCAGCGTTCCCCGAGACAGGGGCAGTGAGCAGTTCTTC.

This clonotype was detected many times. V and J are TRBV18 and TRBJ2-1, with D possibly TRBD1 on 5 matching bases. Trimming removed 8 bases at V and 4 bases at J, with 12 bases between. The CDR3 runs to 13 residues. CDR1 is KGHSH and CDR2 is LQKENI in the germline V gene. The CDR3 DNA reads TGTGCCAGCAGCCCGCAGGGATACAATGAGCAGTTCTTC. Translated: CASSPQGYNEQFF.

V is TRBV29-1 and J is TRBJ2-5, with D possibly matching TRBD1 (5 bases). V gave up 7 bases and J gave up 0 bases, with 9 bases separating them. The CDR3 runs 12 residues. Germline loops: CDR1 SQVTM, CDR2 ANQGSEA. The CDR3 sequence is CSESTDQETQYF. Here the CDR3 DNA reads TGCAGCGAATCGACAGACCAAGAGACCCAGTACTTC.

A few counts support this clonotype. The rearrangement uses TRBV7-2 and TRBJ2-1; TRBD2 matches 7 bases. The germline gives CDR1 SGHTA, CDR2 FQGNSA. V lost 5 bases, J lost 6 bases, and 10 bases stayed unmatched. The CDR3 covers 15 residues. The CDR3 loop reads CASSLRLAVSNEQFF. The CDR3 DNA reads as TGTGCCAGCAGCCTCCGACTAGCTGTTAGCAATGAGCAGTTCTTC.

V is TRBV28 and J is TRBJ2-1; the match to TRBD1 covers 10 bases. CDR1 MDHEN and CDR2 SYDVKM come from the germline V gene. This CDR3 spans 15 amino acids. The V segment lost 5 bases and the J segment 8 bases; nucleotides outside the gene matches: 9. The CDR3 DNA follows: TGTGCCAGCAGTCCCGGACAGGGGGGAATTTATGAGCAGTTCTTC. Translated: CASSPGQGGIYEQFF.

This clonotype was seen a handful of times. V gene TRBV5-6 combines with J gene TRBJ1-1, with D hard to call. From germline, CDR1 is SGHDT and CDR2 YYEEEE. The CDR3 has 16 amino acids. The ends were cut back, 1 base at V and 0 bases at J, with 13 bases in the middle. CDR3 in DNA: TGTGCCAGCAGCTTGTTGTGGCAGCCTATGAACACTGAAGCTTTCTTT. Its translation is CASSLLWQPMNTEAFF.

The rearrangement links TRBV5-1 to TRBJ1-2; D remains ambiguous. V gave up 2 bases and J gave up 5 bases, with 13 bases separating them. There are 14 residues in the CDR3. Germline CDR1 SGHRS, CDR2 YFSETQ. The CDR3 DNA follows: TGCGCCAGCAGCTTTCTGCAGAGGAATTATGGCTACACCTTC. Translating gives CASSFLQRNYGYTF.